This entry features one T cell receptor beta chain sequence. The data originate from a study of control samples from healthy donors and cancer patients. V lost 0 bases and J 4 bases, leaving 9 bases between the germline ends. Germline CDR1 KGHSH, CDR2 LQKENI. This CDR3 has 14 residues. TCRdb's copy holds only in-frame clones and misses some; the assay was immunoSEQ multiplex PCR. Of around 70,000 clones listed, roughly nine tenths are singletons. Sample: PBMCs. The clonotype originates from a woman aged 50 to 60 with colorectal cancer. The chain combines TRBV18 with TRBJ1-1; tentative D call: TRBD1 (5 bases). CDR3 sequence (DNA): TGTGCCAGCTCACCACCAGGCGGGGGCACTGAAGCTTTCTTT. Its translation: CASSPPGGGTEAFF.